The 11 T cell receptor beta chains in this list originate from one sample, sequenced in a study of identifying expanded T cells in peripheral blood. Profiling relied on immunoSEQ multiplex PCR, and the TCRdb table lists in-frame clones only, not all of them. The profile covers around 57,000 clones, with around 87% appearing a single time and roughly 5% taken by the ten largest. The sequenced sample consisted of blood. These receptors all come from a person aged 18 to 75 in good health.

This chain connects TRBV14 to TRBJ2-7, with D hard to call. The germline CDR1 and CDR2 sequences are SGHDN and FVKESK. V gave up 4 bases and J gave up 6 bases, with 10 bases separating them. This CDR3 comprises 12 residues. The CDR3 is CASSLTYAEQYF. CDR3 sequence (DNA): TGTGCCAGCAGCCTAACCTACGCCGAGCAGTACTTC.

This sequence joins TRBV28 and TRBJ2-1; 8 bases are shared with TRBD2. This CDR3 comprises 16 residues. J gave up 9 bases and V 3 bases, and 13 bases lay outside the gene matches. CDR1 is MDHEN and CDR2 is SYDVKM in the germline V gene. As DNA, the CDR3 is TGTGCCAGCAGTTTTGTAACGGGAGGGCCGGTGGGTGAGCAGTTCTTC. It yields the protein CASSFVTGGPVGEQFF. Drawing the rest from reference TRBV28 and TRBJ2-1, the complete variable domain is DVKVTQSSRYLVKRTGEKVFLECVQDMDHENMFWYRQDPGLGLRLIYFSYDVKMKEKGDIPEGYSVSREKKERFSLILESASTNQTSMYLCASSFVTGGPVGEQFFGPGTRLTVL.

In this sample, this clone turned up once. This chain connects TRBV28 to TRBJ2-7; D not resolved. Germline V gives CDR1 MDHEN, CDR2 SYDVKM. The CDR3 is 13 amino acids. The ends were cut back, 2 bases at V and 3 bases at J, with 8 bases in the middle. The CDR3 sequence is CASSLTSYYEQYF. CDR3 bases: TGTGCCAGCAGTTTAACTTCGTACTACGAGCAGTACTTC. Full variable domain (rest looked up from reference TRBV28 and TRBJ2-7): DVKVTQSSRYLVKRTGEKVFLECVQDMDHENMFWYRQDPGLGLRLIYFSYDVKMKEKGDIPEGYSVSREKKERFSLILESASTNQTSMYLCASSLTSYYEQYFGPGTRLTVT.

V usage is TRBV7-7 and J usage is TRBJ2-3; tentative D call: TRBD2 (5 bases). Deletions cut 5 bases from V and 1 base from J, with 10 bases between. The CDR3 extends over 14 amino acids. CDR1 and CDR2 (germline): SSHAT, FNYEAQ (reference sequence). CDR3 coding DNA: TGTGCCAGCAGCCTCGGGGTTGGCACAGATACGCAGTATTTT. It encodes CASSLGVGTDTQYF.

The sample holds one count of this clone. This chain uses TRBV6-5 with TRBJ1-2; 9 nucleotides align to TRBD1. The V segment lost 5 bases and the J segment 5 bases; nucleotides outside the gene matches: 9. CDR1 and CDR2 from the germline V gene are MNHEY and SVGAGI. The CDR3 has 15 residues. The CDR3 loop is CASSTGQGKWYGYTF. DNA for the CDR3: TGTGCCAGCAGTACCGGACAGGGGAAATGGTATGGCTACACCTTC.

V usage is TRBV29-1 and J usage is TRBJ2-7, with 10 bases fitting TRBD2. Germline V gives CDR1 SQVTM, CDR2 ANQGSEA. The J segment lost 5 bases and the V segment lost 3 bases, leaving 7 bases of the junction unmatched. The CDR3 sequence is 14 residues long. The CDR3 loop reads CSVDTLAGAHEQYF. In DNA form, the CDR3 reads TGCAGCGTTGATACGCTAGCGGGAGCTCACGAGCAGTACTTC.

This clone was seen only a few times. V and J are TRBV7-9 and TRBJ2-1; possibly TRBD1 for D (5 bases). The V gene's germline CDR1 is SEHNR and CDR2 FQNEAQ (reference sequence). The CDR3 sequence is 12 residues long. The V and J ends lost 5 bases and 7 bases respectively, with 9 bases between them. The CDR3 nucleotides read TGTGCCAGCAGCGCCCAGGGTAATGAGCAGTTCTTC. It codes for CASSAQGNEQFF.

This clone appeared once. The rearrangement links TRBV5-1 to TRBJ2-7; D possibly corresponds to TRBD2 (5 bases). The CDR3 extends over 13 amino acids. Germline V gene lookup returns CDR1 SGHRS and CDR2 YFSETQ. Trimming left V 4 bases short and J 3 bases short, with 11 bases between. Here the CDR3 DNA reads TGCGCCAGCAGCCCCGGACGGGGCTACGAGCAGTACTTC. It specifies CASSPGRGYEQYF. The complete variable domain, with remaining parts taken from reference TRBV5-1 and TRBJ2-7, reads KAGVTQTPRYLIKTRGQQVTLSCSPISGHRSVSWYQQTPGQGLQFLFEYFSETQRNKGNFPGRFSGRQFSNSRSEMNVSTLELGDSALYLCASSPGRGYEQYFGPGTRLTVT.

The chain is built from TRBV9 and TRBJ2-6, with D possibly matching TRBD1 (5 bases). CDR1 SGDLS and CDR2 YYNGEE come from the germline V gene. The CDR3 has 17 residues. V lost 0 bases and J lost 0, with 10 bases in between. The CDR3 sequence is CASSVEGAPSGANVLTF. The DNA for the CDR3 is TGTGCCAGCAGCGTAGAAGGGGCCCCCTCTGGGGCCAACGTCCTGACTTTC. The full variable domain, completed using reference TRBV9 and TRBJ2-6, is DSGVTQTPKHLITATGQRVTLRCSPRSGDLSVYWYQQSLDQGLQFLIQYYNGEERAKGNILERFSAQQFPDLHSELNLSSLELGDSALYFCASSVEGAPSGANVLTFGAGSRLTVL.

The chain carries TRBV4-1 and TRBJ2-5; 8 bases agree with TRBD2. The CDR3 length is 16 residues. Trimming took 4 bases from V and 4 from J; bases not matched to a gene: 11. CDR1 and CDR2 from the germline V gene are MGHRA and YSYEKL. The CDR3 is CASSLHTGLDRETQYF. DNA for the CDR3: TGCGCCAGCAGCCTTCACACGGGACTAGATAGAGAGACCCAGTACTTC.

The rearrangement uses TRBV4-2 and TRBJ1-2, with a possible D match to TRBD1 (6 bases). This CDR3 has 13 amino acids. CDR1 is LGHNA, CDR2 YNFKEQ, per germline. V shed 7 bases and J shed 2 bases, with 11 bases lying between them. The CDR3 loop reads CASTPQGNYGYTF. CDR3 nucleotide sequence: TGTGCCAGCACACCACAGGGAAACTATGGCTACACCTTC.